Presented here are 19 T cell receptor beta chains from one specimen sequenced in a study of cytomegalovirus exposure and HLA in healthy donors. Use of 60 Vbeta and 13 Jbeta primers characterized the PCR. Profiling relied on immunoSEQ multiplex PCR, and the TCRdb table lists in-frame clones only, not all of them. Of 100,000 or so clones in the sample, about 12% were seen once. Sequencing was carried out using PBMCs. These receptors all stem from a man aged 35 to 55 in good health and CMV-seropositive.

This clone has a handful of counts. The rearrangement uses TRBV27 and TRBJ2-5; D unresolved. The V gene's germline CDR1 is MNHEY and CDR2 SMNVEV (reference sequence). The CDR3 contains 13 residues. V lost 2 bases, J lost 5 bases, and 9 bases lay in between. The CDR3 loop reads CASSLLGTETQYF. In DNA form, the CDR3 reads TGTGCCAGCAGTTTACTAGGAACCGAGACCCAGTACTTC.

The rearrangement links TRBV28 to TRBJ2-1; maybe TRBD1 (6 bases). CDR1 and CDR2 (germline): MDHEN, SYDVKM. Trimming shortened V by 6 bases and J by 0 bases, and 12 bases separated the two germline ends. The CDR3 loop spans 15 amino acids. CDR3 nucleotides: TGTGCCAGCAGAGGTCAGGGGAGCTCCTACAATGAGCAGTTCTTC. Protein sequence: CASRGQGSSYNEQFF.

The V gene is TRBV9, the J gene TRBJ2-7; 9 nucleotides line up with TRBD1. J was trimmed by 6 bases and V by 4 bases; bases with no gene match: 14. The CDR3 is made up of 16 amino acids. The germline CDR1 and CDR2 sequences are SGDLS and YYNGEE. The CDR3: CASSPPNPDRGAEQYF. CDR3 DNA sequence: TGTGCCAGCAGCCCCCCCAACCCGGACAGGGGAGCCGAGCAGTACTTC.

This clone was seen a few times. The chain carries TRBV4-3 and TRBJ2-7; D is ambiguous. Germline-derived CDR1 and CDR2 are LGHNA and YSLEER. The CDR3 has 14 residues. The V end was cut by 1 base, the J end by 0 bases, with 7 bases between. The CDR3 reads CASSQATSSYEQYF. CDR3 sequence (DNA): TGCGCCAGCAGCCAAGCTACGAGCTCCTACGAGCAGTACTTC.

This clone has just a few counts. V and J are TRBV6-1 and TRBJ2-1; TRBD2 might be the D (6 bases). V dropped 7 bases and J dropped 12 bases, with 16 bases sitting between them. CDR1 MNHNS and CDR2 SASEGT come from the germline V gene. The CDR3 extends over 12 amino acids. As DNA, the CDR3 is TGTGCCAGCACCCAGCCCCAGGGAGGGCAGTTCTTC. Its translation: CASTQPQGGQFF.

The chain uses TRBV7-2 and TRBJ2-7, with 7 bases matching TRBD2. The CDR3 sequence is 15 residues long. CDR1 is SGHTA, CDR2 FQGNSA, per germline. After removal of 0 bases from V and 3 bases from J, the junction contained 5 bases not matched to a gene. CDR3 in DNA: TGTGCCAGCAGCTTAGCGGGGGGAGGGTACTACGAGCAGTACTTC. Translating it yields CASSLAGGGYYEQYF.

This chain joins TRBV5-8 and TRBJ1-5; D gene uncertain. CDR1 SGHTS and CDR2 YDEGEE come from the germline V gene. The CDR3 is 12 residues long. Deletions cut 2 bases from V and 4 bases from J, with 4 bases between. The CDR3 here is CASSLQNQPQHF. The CDR3, as DNA: TGTGCCAGCAGCTTACAGAATCAGCCCCAGCATTTT.

Only a few counts were recorded for this clone. The chain has TRBV7-2 and TRBJ2-1, with 9 bases aligning to TRBD2. Germline V CDR1 and CDR2: SGHTA, FQGNSA. The CDR3 loop spans 15 amino acids. Trimming cost V 5 bases and J 4 bases; bases outside gene matches: 6. CDR3 DNA: TGTGCCAGCAGCCTAGAAGGACTAGCGTACAATGAGCAGTTCTTC. Translated: CASSLEGLAYNEQFF.

The chain has TRBV30 and TRBJ2-1, with 15 bases lining up with TRBD2. Germline V CDR1 and CDR2: GTSNPN, SVGIG (reference sequence). The V segment lost 1 base and the J segment 0 bases; nucleotides outside the gene matches: 4. The CDR3 is 18 residues long. Here the CDR3 reads CAWSAGLAGGSSYNEQFF. In DNA form, the CDR3 reads TGTGCCTGGAGTGCAGGACTAGCGGGAGGGTCCTCCTACAATGAGCAGTTCTTC. Full variable domain (remainder filled in from reference TRBV30 and TRBJ2-1): SQTIHQWPATLVQPVGSPLSLECTVEGTSNPNLYWYRQAAGRGLQLLFYSVGIGQISSEVPQNLSASRPQDRQFILSSKKLLLSDSGFYLCAWSAGLAGGSSYNEQFFGPGTRLTVL.

The chain joins TRBV27 to TRBJ1-5; TRBD1 is a possible D gene (5 bases). Germline V CDR1 and CDR2: MNHEY, SMNVEV (reference sequence). The CDR3 has 15 residues. V gave up 2 bases and J gave up 1 base, with 9 bases separating them. The CDR3 sequence is CASSLKAGSNQPQHF. CDR3 sequence (DNA): TGTGCCAGCAGTTTAAAGGCAGGGAGCAATCAGCCCCAGCATTTT.

This clone was counted a few times. The rearrangement uses TRBV7-2 and TRBJ2-1; 7 bases map to TRBD2. The CDR3 is made up of 14 amino acids. CDR1 and CDR2 from the germline V gene are SGHTA and FQGNSA. The trim removed 4 bases at V and 2 bases at J, leaving 2 bases unmatched. The CDR3 nucleotides are TGTGCCAGCAGCTCTGGACTAGCCTACAATGAGCAGTTCTTC. As protein: CASSSGLAYNEQFF.

This clone was picked up a small number of times. This chain uses TRBV28 with TRBJ1-1; weak D call: TRBD1 (5 bases). This CDR3 has 15 residues. V lost 7 bases and J lost 5, with 20 bases in between. Germline V CDR1 and CDR2: MDHEN, SYDVKM. The CDR3 DNA is TGTGCCAGCACCCCGTCGCGGGGGGTATGGACTGAAGCTTTCTTT. It yields the protein CASTPSRGVWTEAFF.

The V and J genes are TRBV5-8 and TRBJ2-7; 8 bases agree with TRBD2. CDR1 SGHTS and CDR2 YDEGEE come from the germline V gene. This CDR3 spans 15 amino acids. Unmatched junction bases numbered 6, after V lost 2 bases and J lost 2 bases. The CDR3 nucleotides are TGTGCCAGCAGCTTTCCTTTTAGCGGGACCTACGAGCAGTACTTC. Amino acids: CASSFPFSGTYEQYF.

The table lists this clone with a few counts. The chain recombines TRBV19 with TRBJ1-1; the D gene is possibly TRBD1 (5 bases). The CDR3 totals 12 residues. Trimming cost V 9 bases and J 2 bases, with 10 bases left between them. CDR1 is LNHDA, CDR2 SQIVND, per germline (reference sequence). The CDR3 region is CASSQVNTEAFF. In nucleotides, the CDR3 is TGTGCCAGCTCACAGGTTAACACTGAAGCTTTCTTT.

The rearrangement links TRBV5-1 to TRBJ2-1; D not resolved. The CDR3 sequence is 15 residues long. Germline CDR1 and CDR2: SGHRS and YFSETQ. V gave up 4 bases and J gave up 0 bases, with 11 bases separating them. The CDR3 sequence is CASSVGLSSYNEQFF. The CDR3 DNA reads TGCGCCAGCAGCGTCGGGTTGAGCTCCTACAATGAGCAGTTCTTC.

This clone was seen more than once but under ten times. This sequence joins TRBV6-5 and TRBJ1-3; the match to TRBD1 covers 7 bases. V lost 4 bases and J lost 1; bases outside the gene matches: 1. This CDR3 comprises 14 residues. Germline CDR1 MNHEY, CDR2 SVGAGI. The chain's CDR3 is CASSLTGSGNTIYF. The CDR3 coding sequence is TGTGCCAGCAGTTTGACAGGGTCTGGAAACACCATATATTTT.

The chain carries TRBV29-1 and TRBJ2-7; 7 bases align to TRBD1. After removal of 6 bases from V and 1 base from J, the junction contained 9 bases not matched to a gene. CDR1 SQVTM and CDR2 ANQGSEA come from the germline V gene. The CDR3 consists of 14 residues. The CDR3 protein is CSVRRQGGSYEQYF. The CDR3, as DNA: TGCAGCGTAAGAAGACAGGGCGGGTCCTACGAGCAGTACTTC.

J is TRBJ2-3 and V is TRBV5-1; 10 bases match TRBD2. Germline V gives CDR1 SGHRS, CDR2 YFSETQ. The junction had 13 bases not matched to a gene; V was cut back by 3 bases and J by 3 bases. The CDR3 spans 18 residues. The CDR3 nucleotides read TGCGCCAGCAGCTGGACTAGCGGTTCCCTTGGGAAGACAGATACGCAGTATTTT. It codes for CASSWTSGSLGKTDTQYF.

In this sample, this clone turned up a few times. The V gene is TRBV30, the J gene TRBJ2-5; TRBD2 matches at 9 bases. CDR1 is GTSNPN and CDR2 is SVGIG in the germline V gene (reference sequence). Unmatched junction bases numbered 9, after V lost 8 bases and J lost 5 bases. The CDR3 has 13 amino acids. For the CDR3, the DNA is TGTGCCCTAATAGCGGGAGCATCTGAGACCCAGTACTTC. This translates into CALIAGASETQYF.